Reported below is one T cell receptor beta chain. Its antigen has not been determined. No much larger clone is present one base from it, and per-base qualities are unavailable. The entire isolated RNA was reverse transcribed using the High Capacity cDNA Reverse Transcription Kit, and thus expressed TCRB transcripts were sequenced. Deep immunoSEQ sequencing was performed on naive, central memory and regulatory T cell samples, with an average of roughly 3.6 million total reads per sample. After sorted cells were lysed in RLT buffer, RNA was extracted with DNase-treated RNeasy Micro or Mini kits, with the choice depending on cell number. To prevent cross-contamination, every cell subset was processed on its own, while patient and healthy donor samples were processed together. The immunoSEQ multiplex PCR was used to amplify TCRB sequences from cDNA, yielding 87-bp fragments that span the CDR3 region. Sequencing of the amplicons was done on the Illumina HiSeq platform. Per the source publication's procedure: Synthetic template baselines were used to correct PCR bias computationally, reads within Hamming distance 2 were collapsed together, and singletons that could not be merged were discarded. Reads were aligned against IMGT to assign V, D and J genes, CDR3 length and insertions or deletions at six rearrangement sites. Clonotype counts were normalized to sorted cell number within each subset before computing true diversity and Gini coefficients with the tcR R package. The overlap coefficient, calculated on TCRB nucleotide sequences, was used to quantify repertoire sharing. Out-of-frame TCRB sequences from naive cells were analyzed to stand in for the pre-selection repertoire. TCRdb re-hosts the immuneACCESS table, in-frame sequences only. Its copies lack some clones; in the studies checked, an unresolved V gene accounts for under half of them, and the cause for the rest is not known. V, J and clone size derive from that table, while D and trimming were established from the DNA sequence. The sample records roughly 400,000 clones, around 13% of which are singletons. The ten largest clones add up to around 0.039% of the sample.

These data are taken from a study of beta chain features in type 1 diabetes (dated by TCRdb to 2016 to 2018). With respect to the entire study: Mean age, gender distribution, total cell number and subset yield were not different between patients and healthy donors. Whereas all 30 or so donors provided naive and central memory subsets, regulatory and stem cell-like memory subsets were isolated from just 8 patients and about 8 healthy donors. Across all samples, roughly 110,000,000 sorted cells were examined, and cell number per subset correlated strongly with RNA yield. In the study, recently diagnosed type 1 diabetes patients and matched healthy donors were compared on the TCRB repertoires of their sorted circulating CD4+ T cell subsets. What the study reported, not specific to this receptor: At VDJ recombination sites, type 1 diabetes patients had fewer insertions and more deleted nucleotides, which implies abnormalities in thymic rearrangement. The naive, central memory and regulatory TCRB repertoires appeared to resemble one another more closely among patients than among healthy donors. Type 1 diabetes patients showed a moderate but significant shortening of TCRB CDR3 length in all four CD4+ subsets. Only small numbers of individuals were included in the HLA sub-analyses, which left unresolved whether HLA type had any influence on TCRB rearrangement. Sequencing cDNA rather than genomic DNA could over-represent highly expressing activated cells, although activation and CD3 levels did not differ between groups. Shorter templates might be favored by PCR, yet because patient and control samples were amplified and corrected together, any such skew would affect both groups equally.

A single peripheral blood draw of around 0.11 L on average was collected from each donor into heparinised tubes. Naive, central memory, regulatory and stem cell-like memory CD4+ T cells were sorted on a BD FACSAria II using a panel including CD45RO, CCR7, CD25, CD127, CD95 and CD27. Purity was above 95% for every sorted population. PBMCs were separated immediately by Lymphoprep density gradient centrifugation and were stained directly, without being cultured. So that batch effects would be minimized, each experiment stained and sorted samples in pairs, pairing one healthy donor with one patient. The junction carries 6 bases between V and J, which are trimmed by 0 bases and 9 bases respectively. From a lookup of the germline V gene, CDR1 and CDR2 are LGHNT and FRNRAP. The CDR3 goes from the cysteine to the phenylalanine over 12 residues. Just the 36-base CDR3 DNA is kept, in frame starting at base 1.

The chain was built from TRBV12-5 and TRBJ2-1; the D gene is unclear. This receptor was taken from a man aged 25 to 40 in good health. Sequencing used naive CD4+ T cells from blood. The sample's cell subset or site, from its label and the paper: true naive CD4+ T cells. The encoded CDR3 is CASGLVLGEQFF. In nucleotides, the sequence is TGTGCTAGTGGTTTGGTATTGGGTGAGCAGTTCTTC.